This T cell receptor beta chain was sequenced for a study of PD-1 blockade in classical Hodgkin lymphoma. Assay used: immunoSEQ multiplex PCR; TCRdb lists only in-frame clones, some missing. Found here are 25,000 to 30,000 clones, 70% to 90% of them singletons; the top ten hold around 0.6%. As for time point: cycle 4 day 1 (C4D1), after 6 weeks of nivolumab. Each patient's relapse followed autologous stem cell transplantation, and brentuximab vedotin exposure varied. Magnetic negative selection of thawed PBMCs was the method by which CD4+ T cells were purified. With V trimmed by 0 bases and J by 7 bases, 2 bases remained unmatched. Germline V gives CDR1 SGHRS, CDR2 YFSETQ. The CDR3 totals 15 residues.

The gene calls are TRBV5-1 and TRBJ1-4; TRBD1 matches 11 bases. The sample in question was CD4+ T cells from blood, obtained before the fourth cycle of nivolumab. The TCR comes from a human donor with classical Hodgkin lymphoma. CDR3 bases: TGCGCCAGCAGCTTGGGGACAGGGGGCGGTGAAAAACTGTTTTTT. Its protein is CASSLGTGGGEKLFF.